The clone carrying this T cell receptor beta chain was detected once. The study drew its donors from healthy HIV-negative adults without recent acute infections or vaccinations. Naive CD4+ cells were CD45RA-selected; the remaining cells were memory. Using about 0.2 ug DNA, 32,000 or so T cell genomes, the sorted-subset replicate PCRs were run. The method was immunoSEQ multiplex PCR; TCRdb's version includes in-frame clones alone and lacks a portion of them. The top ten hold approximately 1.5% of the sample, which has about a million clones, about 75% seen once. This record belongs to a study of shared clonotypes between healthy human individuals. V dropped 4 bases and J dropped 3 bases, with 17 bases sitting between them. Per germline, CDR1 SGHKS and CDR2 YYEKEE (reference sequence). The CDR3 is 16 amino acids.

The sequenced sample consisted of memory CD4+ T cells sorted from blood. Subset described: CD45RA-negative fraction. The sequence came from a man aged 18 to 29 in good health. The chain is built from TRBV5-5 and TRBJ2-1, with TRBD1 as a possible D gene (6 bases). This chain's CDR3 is CASSPWTALNYNEQFF. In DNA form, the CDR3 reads TGTGCCAGCAGCCCCTGGACAGCCCTAAACTACAATGAGCAGTTCTTC.